Listed below are T cell receptor beta chains from one sample, sequenced in a study of post-analysis software for immune sequencing data. TCRdb re-called the PCR reads through MiXCR, storing one row per CDR3 protein. The top ten hold approximately 6% of the sample, which has about 540,000 distinct CDR3 sequences, roughly 34% seen once. The specimen was blood. These receptors were collected from a girl aged 2 to 17 with multiple sclerosis. CDR3s include the opening cysteine and the closing phenylalanine or tryptophan. The D gene is left open where the match is weak. Some rows have no size entry. The others give once, few or many, or a class for an expanded clone.

J gene | V gene | clone size | D gene | CDR3 DNA | CDR3 protein
TRBJ2-3 | TRBV2 | NA | NA | TGTGCCAGCTTTCGACGGGTATCCTTCACAGATACGCAGTATTTT | CASFRRVSFTDTQYF
TRBJ2-5 | TRBV29-1 | NA | TRBD1 | TGCAGCGATGAACAGGGGGCAGGGACCCAGTACTTC | CSDEQGAGTQYF
TRBJ2-3 | TRBV11-2 | NA | NA | TGTGCCAGCAGCTTAGATCAGAGGGTGGATACGCAGTATTTT | CASSLDQRVDTQYF
TRBJ1-2 | TRBV7-6 | NA | TRBD1 | TGTGCCAGCAGCTTAGGGGTTCCGGGACAGGGTACGGATGGCTACACCTTC | CASSLGVPGQGTDGYTF
TRBJ2-1 | TRBV14 | NA | NA | TGTGCCAGCAGCCAAGGGTGGGGTGCGGAGTACAATGAGCAGTTCTTC | CASSQGWGAEYNEQFF
TRBJ2-2 | TRBV12-3/TRBV12-4 | few | NA | TGTGCCAGCAGCTCCTTCAGGGGCGGGGAGCTGTTTTTT | CASSSFRGGELFF
TRBJ1-5 | TRBV20-1 | NA | NA | TGCAGTGCTACGGACCTCAATCAGCCCCAGCATTTT | CSATDLNQPQHF
TRBJ2-3 | TRBV4-2 | NA | TRBD1 | TGTGCCAGCAGCCAAGCGACAGGGGGCGCGGATACGCAGTATTTT | CASSQATGGADTQYF
TRBJ2-4 | TRBV10-1 | NA | TRBD1 | TGCGCCAGCAGTGAGAATTCGGCAGGGGGACCCAAAAACATTCAGTACTTC | CASSENSAGGPKNIQYF
TRBJ2-5 | TRBV5-6 | few | NA | TGTGCCAGCAGCTTTGGTAGGGTGGAGACCCAGTACTTC | CASSFGRVETQYF
TRBJ2-7 | TRBV3-1 | NA | NA | TGTGCCAGCAGCCAAGATCCTCCAGAGATCCAGTACTTC | CASSQDPPEIQYF
TRBJ2-3 | TRBV20-1 | NA | TRBD2 | TGCAGTGCTAGAGATAGCGGGGGGGCGGGAGATACGCAGTATTTT | CSARDSGGAGDTQYF
TRBJ1-1 | TRBV4-2 | NA | TRBD1 | TGTGCCAGCAGCCTCGTGGACAGGAGCACTGAAGCTTTCTTT | CASSLVDRSTEAFF
TRBJ1-3 | TRBV29-1 | NA | TRBD1 | TGCAGCGTCCAGACAGGGCAACTTGGAAACACCATATATTTT | CSVQTGQLGNTIYF
TRBJ2-1 | TRBV12-3/TRBV12-4 | few | TRBD1 | TGTGCCAGCACTGGGACAGGCTACAATGAGCAGTTCTTC | CASTGTGYNEQFF
TRBJ1-2 | TRBV28 | NA | NA | TGTGCCAGCAGTTCCCCAGGGGCTGGGGGTGGCTACACCTTC | CASSSPGAGGGYTF
TRBJ2-1 | TRBV11-2 | NA | NA | TGTGCCAGCAGCCCTGCAGGATCTCGTGAGCAGTTCTTC | CASSPAGSREQFF
TRBJ2-3 | TRBV5-5 | few | NA | TGTGCCAGCAGCTTGGTGGCCCGAACAGATACGCAGTATTTT | CASSLVARTDTQYF
TRBJ1-2 | TRBV5-1 | NA | NA | TGCGCCAGCAGCTTGAATGGGACACCTTATGGCTACACCTTC | CASSLNGTPYGYTF
TRBJ1-1 | TRBV29-1 | few | NA | TGCAGCGGTGGACAGCTGAACACTGAAGCTTTCTTT | CSGGQLNTEAFF
TRBJ2-3 | TRBV4-1 | many | NA | TGTGCCAGCAGCCAGGCAGATACGCAGTATTTT | CASSQADTQYF
TRBJ2-2 | TRBV10-3 | NA | TRBD2 | TGTGCCATTAGGTCTAGCGGGGGGGCGACCGGGGAGCTGTTTTTT | CAIRSSGGATGELFF